This T cell receptor (beta chain) appears in the sequencing data of a study of immune evolution from preneoplasia to lung adenocarcinoma. Here immunoSEQ multiplex PCR was the method, and the copy in TCRdb shows in-frame clones only, minus some. The sample has some 9,000 clones, approximately 80% seen once. The CDR3 spans 14 residues. Germline V gene sequence: CDR1 MNHEY, CDR2 SVGAGI. With 2 bases removed from V and 3 bases from J, the gap between germline ends came to 10 bases. The chain is built from TRBV6-5 and TRBJ1-2; possibly TRBD1 for D (5 bases). The receptor comes from a person aged 70 to 79 with lung adenocarcinoma. The sample comprised FFPE lung adenocarcinoma in situ tissue. The CDR3 spells CASSYGARDYGYTF. In DNA form, the CDR3 reads TGTGCCAGCAGTTACGGGGCAAGGGACTATGGCTACACCTTC.